The clone carrying this T cell receptor beta chain has just a few counts. Its antigen remains unknown. There are 12 residues in the CDR3. Trimming cost V 6 bases and J 12 bases, with 18 bases left between them. CDR1 is SQVTM, CDR2 ANQGSEA, per germline. Time point described: sample taken at primary tumor resection. The sample belongs to a study of spatial heterogeneity in lung cancer. Points from the study as a whole: Counts that tracked tumor mutation counts were those of expanded intratumoral alpha and beta TCRs.

One entry per CDR3 protein, called by TCRdb with MiXCR from the 5' RACE reads. The sample contains about 100,000 distinct CDR3 sequences, approximately 4.4% of which appear only once. This TCR was sampled from a male donor with early-stage non-small cell lung cancer. The chain joins TRBV29-1 to TRBJ2-1, with D possibly being TRBD1 or TRBD2 (5 bases each). The material was lung tumor tissue, obtained at surgery. The CDR3 reads CSVVQIGTGQFF. CDR3 nucleotides: TGCAGCGTGGTACAGATTGGGACGGGGCAGTTCTTC.